This T cell receptor (beta chain) was captured by sequencing in a study of blood T cell repertoires in COVID-19 (dated by TCRdb to about 2020). The study in broad terms: The collaborator samples originated in the United States, Italy and Spain and spanned the acute and convalescent phases of COVID-19. The prospective study material was composed of cDNA or gDNA derived from T cells, B-cell-depleted T cells, or PBMCs. Deeply sampled blood TCRbeta repertoires from subjects exposed to, actively infected with, or recovered from COVID-19 were included in the dataset. The repertoires were released in a freely available public database meant as a resource for research on the immune response to SARS-CoV-2. Samples came from the ongoing ImmuneRACE study (first 160 participants) plus 1,254 subjects from 6 global collaborators. A de-identified subject ID, COVID-19 status, age in years and sex were almost always included in the sample metadata. Where available, HLA class I and class II types were taken from metadata supplied by the sample provider and were not determined by assay-based typing. Broad study findings and their caveats: The amount of clinical and demographic metadata varied by source and participant and was provided uncurated.

Participants in the prospective study were aged about 18 to 89 years, lived in more than 20 United States geographic areas, and enrolled through a virtual design. To assign participants to cohorts, the prospective study relied on clinical history that participants themselves reported in a screening survey and a study questionnaire. Recovered participants in ImmuneRACE Cohort 3 were defined as having two consecutive negative NP/OP PCR tests, clearance from a healthcare professional, or resolution of symptoms. Each participant in the prospective study had whole blood, serum and a nasopharyngeal or oropharyngeal swab collected by mobile phlebotomists. Over a roughly 2-month period, participants in the prospective study had the option of providing additional blood draws and questionnaires. Blood samples from the prospective study were shipped frozen or at room temperature prior to DNA extraction. TCRbeta CDR3 regions were amplified from genomic DNA using the immunoSEQ Assay, a bias-controlled multiplex PCR. The paper's processing steps were these. The number of nucleated cells in each sample was estimated from the amplification of reference gene primers within the assay. Sequence reads were collapsed and filtered to measure the absolute abundance of every unique TCRbeta CDR3 rearrangement. For each sample, productive Simpson clonality was calculated as the square root of Simpson's diversity index across productive rearrangements. The table was pulled from immuneACCESS by TCRdb, which kept in-frame rearrangements only. Such tables lose some clones; where checked, under half of the loss comes from unresolved V genes, and the rest has no known cause. For V, J and clone size, that table is used; D and trimming come from the DNA. This sample lists under 450,000 clones; 75% to 90% were detected once. The ten most abundant clones make up around 5% of the sample.

The CDR3 covers 14 residues, taking in both the cysteine and the phenylalanine. The DNA shown is the 42-base CDR3, in frame from base 1. V is shortened by 5 bases, J by 4 bases, and the region joining them spans 14 bases. CDR1 and CDR2 (KGHSH, LQKENI) derive from the germline V gene. In regard to this clone: Its antigen remains undetermined. Within one base of it there is no much larger clone, and no base qualities were kept.

The receptor chain draws on TRBV18 and TRBJ1-1; no D segment can be confidently identified. Sequencing was carried out using PBMCs or T cells enriched from blood (not recorded which). This sequence was found in a woman in her 50s who had recovered from COVID-19. The CDR3 in this case is CASSAGSFGTEAFF. The DNA is as follows: TGTGCCAGCTCAGCGGGAAGCTTCGGCACTGAAGCTTTCTTT.